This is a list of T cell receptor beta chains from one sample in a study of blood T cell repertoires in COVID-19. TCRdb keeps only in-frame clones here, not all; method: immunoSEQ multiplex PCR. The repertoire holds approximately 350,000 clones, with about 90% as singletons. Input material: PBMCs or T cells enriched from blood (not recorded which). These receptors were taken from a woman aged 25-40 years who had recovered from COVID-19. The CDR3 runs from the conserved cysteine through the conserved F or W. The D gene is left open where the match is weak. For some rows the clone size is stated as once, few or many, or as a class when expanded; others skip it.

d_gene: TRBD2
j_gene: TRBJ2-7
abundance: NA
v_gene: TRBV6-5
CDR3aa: CASSYSGLAYYEQYF
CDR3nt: TGTGCCAGCAGTTACTCGGGACTAGCTTACTACGAGCAGTACTTC

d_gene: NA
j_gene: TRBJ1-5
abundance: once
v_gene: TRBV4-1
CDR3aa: CASSQGGTGYSNQPQHF
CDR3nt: TGCGCCAGCAGCCAAGGCGGTACAGGTTATAGCAATCAGCCCCAGCATTTT

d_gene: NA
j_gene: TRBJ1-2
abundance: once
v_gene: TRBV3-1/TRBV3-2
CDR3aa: CASSQVRGFGYTF
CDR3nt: TGTGCCAGCAGCCAAGTGCGGGGTTTTGGCTACACCTTC

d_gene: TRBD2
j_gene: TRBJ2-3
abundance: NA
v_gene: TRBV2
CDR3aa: CASSGLAGPDTQYF
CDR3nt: TGTGCCAGCAGTGGACTAGCGGGGCCAGATACGCAGTATTTT

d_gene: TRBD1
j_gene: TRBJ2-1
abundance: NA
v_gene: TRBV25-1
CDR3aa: CASRRGLTYNEQFF
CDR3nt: TGTGCCAGCAGGAGGGGGCTCACCTACAATGAGCAGTTCTTC

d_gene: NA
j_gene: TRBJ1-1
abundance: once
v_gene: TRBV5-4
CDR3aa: CASSPLAGVNTEAFF
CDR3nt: TGTGCCAGCAGCCCCCTGGCAGGGGTGAACACTGAAGCTTTCTTT

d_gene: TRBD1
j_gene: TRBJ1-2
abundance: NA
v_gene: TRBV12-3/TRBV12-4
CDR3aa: CASSPSDRGASTF
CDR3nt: TGTGCCAGCAGTCCATCGGACAGGGGGGCGAGTACCTTC

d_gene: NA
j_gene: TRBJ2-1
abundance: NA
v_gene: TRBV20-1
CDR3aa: CSASLGGVEQFF
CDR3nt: TGCAGTGCTAGTTTGGGCGGGGTTGAGCAGTTCTTC

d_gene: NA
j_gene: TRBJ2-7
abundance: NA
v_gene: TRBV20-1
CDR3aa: CSAGRLGSQYF
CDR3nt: TGCAGTGCCGGGAGACTAGGCTCACAGTACTTC

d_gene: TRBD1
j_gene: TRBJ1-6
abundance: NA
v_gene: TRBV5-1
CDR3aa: CASSLERTGNSPLHF
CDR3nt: TGCGCCAGCAGCTTGGAAAGGACAGGGAATTCACCCCTCCACTTT

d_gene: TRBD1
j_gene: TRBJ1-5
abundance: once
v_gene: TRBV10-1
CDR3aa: CASSEDRGPDSNQPQHF
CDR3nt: TGCGCCAGCAGTGAGGACAGGGGACCAGATAGCAATCAGCCCCAGCATTTT

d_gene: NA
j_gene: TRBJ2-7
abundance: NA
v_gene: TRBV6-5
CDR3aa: CASSYSRVYEQYF
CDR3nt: TGTGCCAGCAGTTACTCGAGGGTCTACGAGCAGTACTTC

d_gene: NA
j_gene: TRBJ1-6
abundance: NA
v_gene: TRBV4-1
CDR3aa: CASSQDDGSPSSYNSPLHF
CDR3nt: TGCGCCAGCAGCCAAGATGACGGGTCCCCCAGCTCCTATAATTCACCCCTCCACTTT

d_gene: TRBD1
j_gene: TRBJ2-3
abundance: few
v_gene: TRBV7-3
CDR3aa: CASSPRGQGGTDTQYF
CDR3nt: TGTGCCAGCAGCCCTAGGGGACAGGGGGGCACAGATACGCAGTATTTT

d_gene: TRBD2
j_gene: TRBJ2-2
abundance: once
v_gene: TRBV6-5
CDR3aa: CASRPSGTGELFF
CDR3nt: TGTGCCAGCAGGCCTAGCGGCACCGGGGAGCTGTTTTTT

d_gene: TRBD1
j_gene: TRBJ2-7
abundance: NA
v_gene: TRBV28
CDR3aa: CASSYRGPYEQYF
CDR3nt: TGTGCCAGCAGCTACAGGGGGCCTTACGAGCAGTACTTC

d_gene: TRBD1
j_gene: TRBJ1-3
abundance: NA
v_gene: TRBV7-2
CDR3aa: CASSLVGTGTGNTIYF
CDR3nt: TGTGCCAGCAGCTTGGTCGGGACAGGGACTGGAAACACCATATATTTT

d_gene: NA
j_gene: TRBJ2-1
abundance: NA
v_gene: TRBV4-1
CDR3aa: CASSQDDRSSYNEQFF
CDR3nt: TGCGCCAGCAGCCAAGATGACAGGAGCTCCTACAATGAGCAGTTCTTC

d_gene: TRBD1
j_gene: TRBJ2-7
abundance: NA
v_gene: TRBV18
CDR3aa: CASSPTPGTGGYEQYF
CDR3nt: TGTGCCAGCTCACCAACACCAGGGACAGGGGGCTACGAGCAGTACTTC

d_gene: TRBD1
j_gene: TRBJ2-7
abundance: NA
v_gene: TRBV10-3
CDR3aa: CACRPGQRTSSSYEQYF
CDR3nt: TGTGCCTGCCGCCCGGGACAGAGGACTTCAAGCTCCTACGAGCAGTACTTC

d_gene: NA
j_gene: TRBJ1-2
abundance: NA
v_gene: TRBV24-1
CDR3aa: CATSDREDYGYTF
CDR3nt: TGTGCCACCAGTGACAGGGAGGACTATGGCTACACCTTC

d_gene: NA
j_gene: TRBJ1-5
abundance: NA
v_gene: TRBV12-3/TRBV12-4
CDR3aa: CASRAGSTGEHF
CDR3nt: TGTGCCAGCAGGGCGGGATCAACAGGAGAGCATTTT

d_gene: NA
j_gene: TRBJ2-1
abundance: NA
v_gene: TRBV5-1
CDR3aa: CASSSAGGPPREQFF
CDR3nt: TGCGCCAGCAGTTCGGCCGGGGGACCACCCCGGGAGCAGTTCTTC

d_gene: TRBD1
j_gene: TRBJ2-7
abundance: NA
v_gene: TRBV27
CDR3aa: CASREAGGLYEQYF
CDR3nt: TGTGCCAGCAGGGAAGCAGGGGGCCTCTACGAGCAGTACTTC

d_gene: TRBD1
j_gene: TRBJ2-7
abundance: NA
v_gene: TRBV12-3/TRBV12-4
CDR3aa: CASSLRDRPYF
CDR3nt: TGTGCCAGCAGTTTGAGGGACAGGCCCTACTTC

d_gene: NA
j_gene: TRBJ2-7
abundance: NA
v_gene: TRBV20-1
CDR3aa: CSAKLVGEQYF
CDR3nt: TGCAGTGCCAAACTAGTAGGCGAGCAGTACTTC

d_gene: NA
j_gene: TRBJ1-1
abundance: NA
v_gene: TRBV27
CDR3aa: CASTRRRGRDTEAFF
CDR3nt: TGTGCCAGCACCCGACGGCGGGGTAGGGACACTGAAGCTTTCTTT

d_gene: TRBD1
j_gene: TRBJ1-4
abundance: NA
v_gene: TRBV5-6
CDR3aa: CASSSGQGLIGEKLFF
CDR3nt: TGTGCCAGCAGCTCGGGACAGGGGTTAATAGGGGAAAAACTGTTTTTT

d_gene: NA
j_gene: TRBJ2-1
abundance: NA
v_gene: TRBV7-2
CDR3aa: CASSLGVASPNEQFF
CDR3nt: TGTGCCAGCAGCTTAGGAGTCGCTAGCCCGAATGAGCAGTTCTTC